The clone carrying this T cell receptor beta chain occurred once. Its target is not known. TCRdb called the reads again in MiXCR, with one record for every CDR3 protein. The data show 300,000 or so distinct CDR3 sequences, with roughly 25% seen just once and about an eighth held by the top ten. The sample is drawn from a study of T cell repertoires in cytomegalovirus infection. Study information: HLA-C-restricted CMV epitopes, recently identified, and well-studied HLA-B-restricted ones were used by the study. Both CMV infection and a matching HLA type were indicated by public TCR beta signatures.

The germline V gene has CDR1 LGHDT and CDR2 YNNKEL (reference sequence). This CDR3 is 17 amino acids long. Losses at the gene ends were 4 bases for V and 4 bases for J; bases not matched to a gene: 15. Regarding the study as a whole: Ex vivo responses were dominated by HLA-C-restricted CMV-specific TCR beta clonotypes. Cumulative frequency (of public TCR beta family members) identified carriers of CMV plus the relevant HLA.

The material was cultured PBMCs, obtained from culture after CMV antigen stimulation. This clonotype was sampled from a human donor in good health (CMV status not recorded). Some clones in this sample may be carry-over from other donors' samples. This chain links TRBV3-1 with TRBJ2-7; 8 nucleotides align to TRBD2. As DNA, the CDR3 is TGTGCCAGCAGCCTTGGGGGACTTAGCGGGACGAGGTACGAGCAGTACTTC. The encoded protein is CASSLGGLSGTRYEQYF.